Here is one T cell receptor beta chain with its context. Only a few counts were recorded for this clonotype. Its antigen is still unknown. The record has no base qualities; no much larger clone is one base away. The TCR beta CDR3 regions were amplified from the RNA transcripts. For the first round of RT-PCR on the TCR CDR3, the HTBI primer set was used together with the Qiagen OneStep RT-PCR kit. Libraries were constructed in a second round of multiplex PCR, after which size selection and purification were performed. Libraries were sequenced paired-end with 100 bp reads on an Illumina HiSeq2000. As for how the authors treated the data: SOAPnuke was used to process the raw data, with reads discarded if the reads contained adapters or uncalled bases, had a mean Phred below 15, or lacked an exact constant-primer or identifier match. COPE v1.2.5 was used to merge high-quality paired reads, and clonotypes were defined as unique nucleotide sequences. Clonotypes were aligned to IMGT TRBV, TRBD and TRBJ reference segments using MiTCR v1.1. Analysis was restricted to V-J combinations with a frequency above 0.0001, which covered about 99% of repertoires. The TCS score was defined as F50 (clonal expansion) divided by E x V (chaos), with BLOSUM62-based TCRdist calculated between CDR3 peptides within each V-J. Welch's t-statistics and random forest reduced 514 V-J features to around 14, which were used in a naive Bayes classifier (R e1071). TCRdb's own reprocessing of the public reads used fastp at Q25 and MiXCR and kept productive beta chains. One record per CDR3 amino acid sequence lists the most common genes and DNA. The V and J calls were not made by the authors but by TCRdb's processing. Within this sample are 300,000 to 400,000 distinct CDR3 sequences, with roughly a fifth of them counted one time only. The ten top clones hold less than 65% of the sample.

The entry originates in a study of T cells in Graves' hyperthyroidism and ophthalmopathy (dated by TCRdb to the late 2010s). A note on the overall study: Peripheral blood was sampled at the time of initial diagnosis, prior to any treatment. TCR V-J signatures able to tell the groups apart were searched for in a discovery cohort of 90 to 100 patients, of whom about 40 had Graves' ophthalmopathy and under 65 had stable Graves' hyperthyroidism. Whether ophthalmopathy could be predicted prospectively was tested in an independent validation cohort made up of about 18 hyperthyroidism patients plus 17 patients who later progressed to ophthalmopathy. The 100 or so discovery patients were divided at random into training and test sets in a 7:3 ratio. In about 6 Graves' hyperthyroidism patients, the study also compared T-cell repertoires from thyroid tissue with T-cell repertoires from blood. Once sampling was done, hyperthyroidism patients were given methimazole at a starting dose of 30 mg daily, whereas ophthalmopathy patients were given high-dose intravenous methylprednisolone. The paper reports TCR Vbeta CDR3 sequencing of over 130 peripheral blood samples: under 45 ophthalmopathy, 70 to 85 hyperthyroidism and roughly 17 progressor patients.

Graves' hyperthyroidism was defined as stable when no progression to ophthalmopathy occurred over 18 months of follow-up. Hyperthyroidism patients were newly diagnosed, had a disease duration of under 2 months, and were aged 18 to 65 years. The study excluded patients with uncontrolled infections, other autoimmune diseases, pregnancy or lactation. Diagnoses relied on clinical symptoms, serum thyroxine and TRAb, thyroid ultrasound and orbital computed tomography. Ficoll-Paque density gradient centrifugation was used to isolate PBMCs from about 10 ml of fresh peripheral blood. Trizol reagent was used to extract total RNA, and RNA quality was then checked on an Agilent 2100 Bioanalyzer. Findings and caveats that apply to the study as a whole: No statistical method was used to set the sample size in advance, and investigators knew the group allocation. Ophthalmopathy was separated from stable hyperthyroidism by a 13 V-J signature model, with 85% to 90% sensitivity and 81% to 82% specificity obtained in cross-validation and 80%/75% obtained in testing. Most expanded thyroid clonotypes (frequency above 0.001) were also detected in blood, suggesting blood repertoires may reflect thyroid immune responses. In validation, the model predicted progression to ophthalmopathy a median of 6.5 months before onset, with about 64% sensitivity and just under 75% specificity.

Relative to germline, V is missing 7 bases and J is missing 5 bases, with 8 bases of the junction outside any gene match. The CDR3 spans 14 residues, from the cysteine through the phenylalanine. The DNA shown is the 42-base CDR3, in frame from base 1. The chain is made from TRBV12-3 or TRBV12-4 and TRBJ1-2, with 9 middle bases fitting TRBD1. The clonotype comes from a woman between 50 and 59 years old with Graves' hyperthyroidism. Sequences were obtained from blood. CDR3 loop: CASTKDRGFYGYTF. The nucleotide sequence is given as TGTGCCAGCACCAAGGACAGGGGTTTTTATGGCTACACCTTC.